This T cell receptor beta chain was recorded in a study of blood T cells in healthy people across ages. Findings of the study overall: TCR beta diversity correlated strongly with naive T cell percentage.

Germline V CDR1 and CDR2: MGHRA, YSYEKL. This CDR3 has 14 residues. Trimming took 0 bases from V and 5 from J, leaving 9 bases between them. Approximately 9.6 milliliters of peripheral blood were drawn from each donor into EDTA-treated tubes. As for this clonotype: Its target is not known.

It was with a sample-barcoded 5' primer and a J-beta primer mix that a second PCR of roughly 7 to 11 cycles was run. From the 5' RACE reads, TCRdb called clonotypes with MiXCR, one entry per CDR3 protein. The data contain about 1.1 million distinct CDR3 sequences, about two fifths of them singletons. The clonotype was recovered from a man younger than 35 in good health. V usage is TRBV4-1 and J usage is TRBJ2-3; tentatively, D is TRBD2 (5 bases). The specimen was blood. Here the CDR3 reads CASSQDITRDTQYF. CDR3 in DNA: TGCGCCAGCAGCCAAGATATAACTAGAGATACGCAGTATTTT.